This is a list of T cell receptor beta chains from one sample in a study of cytomegalovirus exposure and HLA in healthy donors. Some clones are missing from TCRdb's copy, which holds only in-frame ones; the method was immunoSEQ multiplex PCR. Of about 89,000 clones listed, about 80% are singletons. The specimen was PBMCs. The receptors were sampled from a male donor in good health and CMV-seronegative. The CDR3 runs from the conserved cysteine through the conserved F or W. D genes are given only for firm matches. Size is stated for part of the rows, as once, few or many counts, or as a class when the clone is expanded.

clone size: once
J gene: TRBJ2-7
V gene: TRBV4-3
D gene: .
CDR3 protein: CASSQDRSYEQYF
CDR3 DNA: TGCGCCAGCAGCCAAGATCGGAGTTACGAGCAGTACTTC

clone size: .
J gene: TRBJ1-2
V gene: TRBV4-3
D gene: .
CDR3 protein: CASSQVTVTNYGYTF
CDR3 DNA: TGCGCCAGCAGCCAAGTAACAGTCACCAACTATGGCTACACCTTC

clone size: .
J gene: TRBJ1-3
V gene: TRBV5-8
D gene: .
CDR3 protein: CASRLRTGNTIYF
CDR3 DNA: TGTGCCAGTCGACTCCGGACAGGAAACACCATATATTTT

clone size: once
J gene: TRBJ2-2
V gene: TRBV2
D gene: .
CDR3 protein: CASIAGGNTGELFF
CDR3 DNA: TGTGCCAGCATCGCAGGAGGGAACACCGGGGAGCTGTTTTTT

clone size: once
J gene: TRBJ2-7
V gene: TRBV19
D gene: .
CDR3 protein: CASSVSAGDTYEQYF
CDR3 DNA: TGTGCCAGTAGTGTTTCCGCAGGGGATACCTACGAGCAGTACTTC

clone size: .
J gene: TRBJ2-7
V gene: TRBV27
D gene: TRBD1
CDR3 protein: CASSGTGAREQYF
CDR3 DNA: TGTGCCAGCTCCGGGACAGGGGCCCGCGAGCAGTACTTC

clone size: .
J gene: TRBJ2-3
V gene: TRBV10-3
D gene: TRBD2
CDR3 protein: CAISPGTSGDTDTQYF
CDR3 DNA: TGTGCCATCAGCCCCGGGACTAGCGGAGACACAGATACGCAGTATTTT

clone size: .
J gene: TRBJ1-5
V gene: TRBV4-3
D gene: TRBD1
CDR3 protein: CASSQDTGALNQPQHF
CDR3 DNA: TGCGCCAGCAGCCAAGATACAGGGGCCCTCAATCAGCCCCAGCATTTT

clone size: .
J gene: TRBJ2-2
V gene: TRBV21-1
D gene: .
CDR3 protein: CAGPHGENTGELFF
CDR3 DNA: TGTGCCGGCCCCCACGGAGAGAACACCGGGGAGCTGTTTTTT

clone size: few
J gene: TRBJ2-4
V gene: TRBV10-3
D gene: .
CDR3 protein: CAISTSENIQYF
CDR3 DNA: TGTGCCATCAGCACCAGTGAAAACATTCAGTACTTC

clone size: once
J gene: TRBJ1-1
V gene: TRBV30
D gene: .
CDR3 protein: CAWSVGGFDTEAFF
CDR3 DNA: TGTGCCTGGAGTGTAGGAGGGTTCGACACTGAAGCTTTCTTT

clone size: .
J gene: TRBJ2-7
V gene: TRBV5-1
D gene: TRBD2
CDR3 protein: CASSLGLAGGPSGEQYF
CDR3 DNA: TGCGCCAGCAGCTTGGGACTAGCGGGAGGCCCCTCGGGGGAGCAGTACTTC

clone size: many
J gene: TRBJ1-2
V gene: TRBV19
D gene: .
CDR3 protein: CASSADRTYGYTF
CDR3 DNA: TGTGCCAGCTCAGCAGACAGAACCTATGGCTACACCTTC

clone size: .
J gene: TRBJ2-5
V gene: TRBV6-6
D gene: TRBD1
CDR3 protein: CASSYSNRGEETQYF
CDR3 DNA: TGTGCCAGCAGTTACTCGAACAGGGGAGAGGAGACCCAGTACTTC

clone size: .
J gene: TRBJ2-7
V gene: TRBV28
D gene: .
CDR3 protein: CASTPGTTGSYEQYF
CDR3 DNA: TGTGCCAGCACCCCTGGGACAACCGGCTCCTACGAGCAGTACTTC

clone size: .
J gene: TRBJ2-7
V gene: TRBV13
D gene: .
CDR3 protein: CASSLASALEQYF
CDR3 DNA: TGTGCCAGCAGTTTAGCAAGCGCCTTGGAGCAGTACTTC

clone size: .
J gene: TRBJ1-4
V gene: TRBV28
D gene: .
CDR3 protein: CASSPPRGEGRKLFF
CDR3 DNA: TGTGCCAGCAGTCCCCCCCGGGGGGAGGGGAGAAAACTGTTTTTT

clone size: .
J gene: TRBJ1-2
V gene: TRBV7-2
D gene: TRBD1
CDR3 protein: CASRSGTGRGYTF
CDR3 DNA: TGTGCCAGCCGTAGTGGGACAGGGAGAGGCTACACCTTC